The 16 T cell receptor beta chains presented below share a single source sample, sequenced in a study of tumor-infiltrating lymphocytes in primary liver carcinoma. From unsorted bulk tissue weighing about 20-32 mg, DNA and RNA were co-extracted. Total RNA amounting to roughly 480 ng was the source from which TCR beta cDNA was made with a constant-region primer. It was through three nested multiplex PCR rounds of slightly modified ARM-PCR that TCR beta libraries arose. PCR rounds one and two used TRBV1-TRBV30 forward primers with a C-beta reverse primer for 10 cycles each. TCRdb re-derived calls from the multiplex PCR reads in MiXCR, one entry per CDR3 protein. Seen here are 90,000 to 100,000 distinct CDR3 sequences, roughly 69% observed once, and the top ten hold around 9.5%. Sequences were obtained from liver tumor tissue from sampling region 5. Specified subset: tumor region T5, tumor centre. The receptors stem from a woman between 55 and 75 years old with primary liver carcinoma and hepatitis B virus infection.

This clonotype was found a few times. The chain links TRBV28 to TRBJ2-7; D possibly corresponds to TRBD2 (7 bases). Trimming left V 6 bases short and J 5 bases short, with 20 bases between. Germline V gives CDR1 MDHEN, CDR2 SYDVKM. This CDR3 contains 15 residues. The CDR3 DNA reads TGTGCCAGCAGGTGGGGGGGGCGGGATTCCAACGAGCAGTACTTC. Amino acid sequence: CASRWGGRDSNEQYF.

This clonotype occurred a few times. Being one base from a much bigger clone, this may be a read error. This chain links TRBV6-6 with TRBJ2-7; D remains ambiguous. The CDR3 runs 13 residues. Germline V gene sequence: CDR1 MNHNY, CDR2 SVGAGI (reference sequence). The germline V and J ends were trimmed by 8 bases and 6 bases, with 17 bases remaining between them. The CDR3: CASCERLQFEQYF. The CDR3 nucleotides are TGTGCCAGCTGCGAGCGACTCCAGTTCGAGCAGTACTTC.

This clonotype was observed many times. The chain combines TRBV29-1 with TRBJ2-2, with D perhaps TRBD2 (7 bases). There are 14 residues in the CDR3. The germline V gene encodes CDR1 SQVTM and CDR2 ANQGSEA. V was pared by 7 bases and J by 7 bases, with 19 bases between. Here the CDR3 reads CSAARGAGHGELFF. The CDR3 DNA sequence: TGCAGCGCCGCTCGGGGGGCCGGCCACGGGGAGCTGTTTTTT.

To note about this clonotype: Compared with germline, one end of the junction differs, possibly owing to a read error. The CDR3 loop reads CASRPGEARAINIQYF. The CDR3 nucleotides are TGTGCCAGTAGGCCAGGGGAGGCTAGAGCCATAAACATTCAGTACTTC. The chain carries TRBV6-5 and TRBJ2-4; either TRBD1 or TRBD2 may fit D (6 bases each). This CDR3 contains 16 residues. CDR1 and CDR2 from the germline V gene are MNHEY and SVGAGI.

Ten or more counts support this clonotype. The V call is TRBV4-1, the J call TRBJ2-5, with 12 bases matching TRBD2. J lost 5 bases, V lost 1 base, and 5 bases had no gene match. Germline V gene lookup returns CDR1 MGHRA and CDR2 YSYEKL. The CDR3 is 16 amino acids. For the CDR3, the DNA is TGCGCCAGCAGCCAAGCTCTAGCGGGAGGGCGCGAGACCCAGTACTTC. This codes for CASSQALAGGRETQYF.

Ten or more counts support this clonotype. The V gene is TRBV11-2, the J gene TRBJ2-1; TRBD2 agrees at 7 bases. CDR3 length equals 15 residues. The germline V gene has CDR1 SGHAT and CDR2 FQNNGV. Losses at the gene ends were 5 bases for V and 0 bases for J; bases not matched to a gene: 4. CDR3 sequence (DNA): TGTGCCAGCAGCCACCAGCGGGGCTCCTACAATGAGCAGTTCTTC. It is translated as CASSHQRGSYNEQFF.

Concerning this clonotype itself: A clone one base away is much larger, so this may be a read error. This chain joins TRBV6-2 or TRBV6-3 and TRBJ2-1; the D gene is possibly TRBD2 (5 bases). The V gene's germline CDR1 is MNHEY and CDR2 SVGEGT. The CDR3 loop spans 15 amino acids. CDR3 nucleotide sequence: TGTGTCAGCAGTTACTCTAGTCGGGGTTTGAATGAGCAGTTCTTC. Its protein product is CVSSYSSRGLNEQFF.

In the case of this clonotype: At one boundary the junction diverges from the germline segment, which might be a read error. The chain combines TRBV6-5 with TRBJ1-6; 7 bases are a match to TRBD1. The germline gives CDR1 MNHEY, CDR2 SVGAGI. The CDR3 runs 16 residues. CDR3 sequence reads: CANSLQGLAYNTPLHF. The DNA of the CDR3 is TGTGCCAACAGTCTACAGGGGTTGGCCTATAACACACCCCTCCACTTT.

V is TRBV6-1 and J is TRBJ1-1; a weak D match, TRBD1 (5 bases). Per germline, CDR1 MNHNS and CDR2 SASEGT. The CDR3 runs to 14 residues. V shed 6 bases and J shed 12 bases, with 23 bases lying between them. The CDR3 bases are TGTGCCAGCAGGGCCGGGACGGAGAGCACCGAAACTTTCTTT. As protein: CASRAGTESTETFF.

This clonotype came up once. The junction departs from germline at one end; a sequencing error may be responsible. The V and J genes are TRBV6-6 and TRBJ1-2; no clear D. Germline CDR1 is MNHNY and CDR2 is SVGAGI (reference sequence). The CDR3 runs 16 residues. The CDR3 here is CVSSYSSGRTGYGYTF. Here the CDR3 DNA reads TGCGTCAGCAGTTACTCGAGTGGCAGAACTGGTTATGGCTACACTTTC.

This clonotype was observed at least ten times. The chain carries TRBV28 and TRBJ2-1; D gene ambiguous. Trimming removed 3 bases from V and 2 bases from J, with 11 bases in between. The V gene's germline CDR1 is MDHEN and CDR2 SYDVKM. The CDR3 runs to 15 residues. CDR3 sequence (DNA): TGTGCCAGCAGTTTCCATTCGAGCCCCTACAATGAGCAGTTCTTC. Its translation: CASSFHSSPYNEQFF.

Notes on this clonotype: This could be a read error, since a much larger clone is one nucleotide away. The rearrangement links TRBV29-1 to TRBJ2-7; 7 bases are shared with TRBD2. The germline V gene has CDR1 SQVTM and CDR2 ANQGSEA. The CDR3 extends over 13 amino acids. V shed 6 bases, J shed 0 bases, and the junction held 5 bases outside the gene matches. This chain's CDR3 is CSVKRTSSYEQYF. In nucleotides, the CDR3 is TGCAGCGTCAAAAGGACTAGCTCCTACGAGCAGTACTTC.

The rearrangement uses TRBV2 and TRBJ1-4; TRBD1 matches 7 bases. J gave up 1 base and V 9 bases, and 2 bases lay outside the gene matches. This CDR3 comprises 13 residues. Per the germline V gene, CDR1 is SNHLY and CDR2 is FYNNEI. CDR3 nucleotide sequence: TGTGCCAGAAGGGACAGAACTAATGAAAAACTGTTTTTT. It translates to CARRDRTNEKLFF.

Relative to its sample, this clonotype is medium-sized (0.01 to 0.1%). This chain uses TRBV11-2 with TRBJ2-1, with TRBD1 as a possible D gene (6 bases). The CDR3 extends over 14 amino acids. V was cut by 1 base and J by 9 bases, with 13 bases left in between. The germline CDR1 and CDR2 sequences are SGHAT and FQNNGV. The DNA for the CDR3 is TGTGCCAGCAGCTTAGGGTCTAGCAGGGGTGAGCAGTTCTTC. It translates to CASSLGSSRGEQFF. Using reference TRBV11-2 and TRBJ2-1 for the parts outside the CDR3, the full variable domain is EAGVAQSPRYKIIEKRQSVAFWCNPISGHATLYWYQQILGQGPKLLIQFQNNGVVDDSQLPKDRFSAERLKGVDSTLKIQPAKLEDSAVYLCASSLGSSRGEQFFGPGTRLTVL.

The genes are TRBV20-1 and TRBJ2-7; tentatively, D is TRBD1 or TRBD2 (6 bases each). V lost 6 bases to trimming and J lost 5 bases, with 17 bases between them. This CDR3 has 13 residues. CDR1 is DFQATT, CDR2 SNEGSKA, per germline (reference sequence). The CDR3, as DNA: TGCAGTGCCAGACGGGGGCTTGCCCACGAGCAGTACTTC. Its protein is CSARRGLAHEQYF.

About this clonotype: A much larger clonotype is one base distant, so this may be a read error. The chain has TRBV7-8 and TRBJ2-2; D possibly corresponds to TRBD2 (6 bases). Germline lookup yields CDR1 SGHVS and CDR2 FQNEAQ. This CDR3 is 14 amino acids long. CDR3 nucleotide sequence: TGTGGCAGCAGCTTAACGGGAGACACCGGGGAGCTGTTTTTT. It encodes CGSSLTGDTGELFF.